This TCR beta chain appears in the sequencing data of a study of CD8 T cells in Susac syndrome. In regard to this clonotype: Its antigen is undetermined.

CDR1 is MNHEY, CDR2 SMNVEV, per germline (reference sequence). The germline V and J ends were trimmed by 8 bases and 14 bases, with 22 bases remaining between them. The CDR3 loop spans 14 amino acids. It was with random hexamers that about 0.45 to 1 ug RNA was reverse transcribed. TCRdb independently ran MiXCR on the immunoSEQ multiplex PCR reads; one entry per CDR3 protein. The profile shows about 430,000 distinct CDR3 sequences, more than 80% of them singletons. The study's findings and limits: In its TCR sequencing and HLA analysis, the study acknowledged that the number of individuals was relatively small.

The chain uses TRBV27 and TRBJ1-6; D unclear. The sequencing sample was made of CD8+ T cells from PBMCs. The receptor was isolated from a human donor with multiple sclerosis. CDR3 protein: CASSLGSPSNTLHF. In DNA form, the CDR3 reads TGTGCCAGCTCGCTCGGGAGCCCCAGCAATACCCTCCACTTT.